The source of this T cell receptor (beta chain) is a study of T cell responses to AZD1222 COVID-19 vaccine (dated by TCRdb to the early 2020s). Regarding the study in general: TCR sequencing was performed for about 240 trial participants, of whom around 200 were given two doses of AZD1222 and approximately 25 were given two doses of MenACWY control vaccine. Enrollment into the trials was organized by age into subgroups of 18-55, 56-69 and 70-plus years, and those subgroups contained roughly 150, 30 and 60 TCR-sequenced participants, respectively. Points the paper makes about the study in general: After two AZD1222 doses, both the breadth and the depth of spike-specific TCRs were significantly higher than at day 0 and than in MenACWY recipients. The 56-69-year group was small, and its depth increase did not reach significance, likely because of low power. The vaccine-associated CD4 TCRs covered the entire spike protein, and the dominant responses fell in regions 160-218 and 743-854. Because no day 14 peak-response samples were available, repertoires were characterized only after the peak T cell response. Participants were mostly white British, with more females than males. The authors suggested clonal diversity may have been underestimated. Conclusions about previously exposed vaccinees are limited, since just 6 or 7 AZD1222 recipients were seropositive for SARS-CoV-2 at baseline. Nearly half of unique spike-specific TCRs reportedly recognized epitopes outside regions mutated in the B.1.351 and B.1.1.7 variants.

The CDR3 regions of human TCRbeta chains were subjected to immunosequencing. From the authors' description of their analysis: TCRs in the repertoires were matched against a reference library of SARS-CoV-2-specific TCRs that had been generated with the MIRA antigen-specificity platform. Breadth was defined as the fraction of unique TCRs that were SARS-CoV-2-associated, and depth was defined as the fraction of total T cells that were SARS-CoV-2-associated. Each spike-specific TCR was assigned to its reactive spike region and to a CD4 or CD8 class using the MIRA data. Log10-transformed breadth and depth values were compared by one-way ANOVA with Sidak's multiple comparisons tests. TCRdb re-hosts the immuneACCESS table, in-frame sequences only. Its copies lack some clones; in the studies checked, an unresolved V gene accounts for under half of them, and the cause for the rest is not known. The V and J calls and clone size come from that table; D and trimming were worked out from the DNA. The sample has about 120,000 clones on record, about 91% of them singletons. The ten largest clones represent roughly 1.5% of the sample.

V is shortened by 2 bases, J by 3 bases, and the region joining them spans 20 bases. CDR1 and CDR2 are drawn from the germline V gene: MGHRA, YSYEKL. The CDR3 numbers 17 residues from cysteine through phenylalanine. Kept here is only the CDR3 DNA, which spans 51 bases and is read in frame from base 1. This sample's time point label indicates: about 28 days (+/-7) after the second vaccine dose. AZD1222 recipients with second doses at about 4 weeks or about 12 weeks were pooled, because spike-specific TCR depth and breadth did not differ between schedules. Vaccinee samples came from UK trials COV001 and COV002, including a single-blind randomized controlled phase 2/3 trial of AZD1222 (ChAdOx1 nCoV-19) in healthy adults. For TCRbeta chain sequencing, PBMC samples were collected from trial participants at day 0 and at day 28 after the second dose. For this clone: This clone's antigen is unknown. The record has no base qualities; no much larger clone is one base away.

This clonotype was sampled from an adult who received the AZD1222 COVID-19 vaccine. The sequenced sample was peripheral blood, obtained 28 days after the second AZD1222 dose. The rearrangement combines TRBV4-1 with TRBJ2-7, with TRBD1 as a weak D call on 7 bases. In nucleotide form, the sequence is TGCGCCAGCAGCCAAAGAGGGGGCGGGACAATCGGCTACGAGCAGTACTTC. Its amino acids are CASSQRGGGTIGYEQYF.